The T cell receptor beta chain under discussion was sequenced for a study of T cell responses to AZD1222 COVID-19 vaccine. Method: immunoSEQ multiplex PCR; TCRdb's copy keeps in-frame clones and lacks some. The sample has more than 120,000 clones, 92% seen once. There are a few counts of this clone. Antigen unknown. Study results and caveats: Clonal diversity was possibly underestimated, and the donors were mostly white British, with more females.

This CDR3 is built from 16 residues. V was shortened by 4 bases and J by 3 bases, with 17 bases between the two germline ends. CDR1 is KGHDR and CDR2 is SFDVKD in the germline V gene. The chain couples TRBV24-1 to TRBJ1-2; a possible D gene is TRBD1 (5 bases). The clonotype originates from an adult who received the AZD1222 COVID-19 vaccine. Source: peripheral blood, taken 28 days after the second AZD1222 dose. The CDR3 DNA reads TGTGCCACCAGTGACCCCCGGGGGGATTCTGACTATGGCTACACCTTC. Translated, it gives CATSDPRGDSDYGYTF.